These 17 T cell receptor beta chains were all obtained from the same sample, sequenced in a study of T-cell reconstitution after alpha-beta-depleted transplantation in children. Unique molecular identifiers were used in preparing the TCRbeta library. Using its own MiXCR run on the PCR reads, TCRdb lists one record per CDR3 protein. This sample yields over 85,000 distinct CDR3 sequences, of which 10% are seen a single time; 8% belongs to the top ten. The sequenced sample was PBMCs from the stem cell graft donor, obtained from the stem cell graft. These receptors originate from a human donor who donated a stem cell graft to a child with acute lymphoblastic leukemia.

The CDR3: CASSKFNEQFF. The CDR3 coding sequence is TGTGCCAGCAGTAAGTTCAATGAGCAGTTCTTC. The chain couples TRBV6-2 or TRBV6-3 to TRBJ2-1; D remains unclear. The germline V and J ends were trimmed by 5 bases and 6 bases, with 5 bases remaining between them. The CDR3 consists of 11 residues. CDR1 is MNHEY, CDR2 SVGEGT, per germline.

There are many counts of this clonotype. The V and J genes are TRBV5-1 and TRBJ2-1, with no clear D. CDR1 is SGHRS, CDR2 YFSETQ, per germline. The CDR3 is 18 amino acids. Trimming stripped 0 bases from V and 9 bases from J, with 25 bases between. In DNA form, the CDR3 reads TGCGCCAGCAGCTTGGCCGCTAGTATCGTTCCCGTTGTCGGTGAGCAGTTCTTC. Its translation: CASSLAASIVPVVGEQFF.

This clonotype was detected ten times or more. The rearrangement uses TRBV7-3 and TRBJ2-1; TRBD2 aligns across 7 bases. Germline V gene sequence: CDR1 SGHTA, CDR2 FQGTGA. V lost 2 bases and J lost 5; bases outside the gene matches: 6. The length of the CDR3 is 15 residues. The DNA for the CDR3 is TGTGCCAGCAGCTTAGCGGGAGCGGTTAACAATGAGCAGTTCTTC. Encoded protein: CASSLAGAVNNEQFF.

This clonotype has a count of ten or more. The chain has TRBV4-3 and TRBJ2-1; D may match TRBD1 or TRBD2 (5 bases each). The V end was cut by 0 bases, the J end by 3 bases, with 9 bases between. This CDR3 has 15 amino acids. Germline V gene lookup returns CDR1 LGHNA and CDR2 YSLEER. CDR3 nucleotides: TGCGCCAGCAGCCAAGAGGGACGGAACTACAATGAGCAGTTCTTC. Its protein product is CASSQEGRNYNEQFF.

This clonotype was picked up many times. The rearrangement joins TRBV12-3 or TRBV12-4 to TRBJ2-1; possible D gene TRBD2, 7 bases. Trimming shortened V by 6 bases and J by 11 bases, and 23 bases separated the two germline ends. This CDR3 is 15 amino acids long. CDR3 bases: TGTGCCAGCAGCAGCGCGGGGGCCGCTGGCCAGAAGCAGTTCTTC. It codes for CASSSAGAAGQKQFF.

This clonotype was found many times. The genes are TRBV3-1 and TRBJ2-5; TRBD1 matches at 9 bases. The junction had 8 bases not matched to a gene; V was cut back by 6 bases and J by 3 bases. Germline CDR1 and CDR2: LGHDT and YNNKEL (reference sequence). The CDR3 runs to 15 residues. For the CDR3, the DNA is TGTGCCAGCAGTCTTTGGGACAGGGAAGAAGAGACCCAGTACTTC. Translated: CASSLWDREEETQYF.

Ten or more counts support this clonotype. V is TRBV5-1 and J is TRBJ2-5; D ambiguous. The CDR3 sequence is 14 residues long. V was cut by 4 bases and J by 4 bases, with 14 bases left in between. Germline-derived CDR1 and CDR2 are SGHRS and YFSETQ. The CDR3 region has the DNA TGCGCCAGCAGCCGAAGTACTCCAGGAGAGACCCAGTACTTC. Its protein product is CASSRSTPGETQYF.

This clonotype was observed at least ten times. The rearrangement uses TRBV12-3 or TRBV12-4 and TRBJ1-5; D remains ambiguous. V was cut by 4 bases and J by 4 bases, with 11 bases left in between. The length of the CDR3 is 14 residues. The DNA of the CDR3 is TGTGCCAGCAGTTCCATTGAGAGGAATCAGCCCCAGCATTTT. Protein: CASSSIERNQPQHF.

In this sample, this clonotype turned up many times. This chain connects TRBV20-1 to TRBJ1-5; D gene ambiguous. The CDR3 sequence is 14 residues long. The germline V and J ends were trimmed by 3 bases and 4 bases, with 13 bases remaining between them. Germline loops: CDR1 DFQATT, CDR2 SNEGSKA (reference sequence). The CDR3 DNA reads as TGCAGTGCTAGCCTAGGAGGAGGTAATCAGCCCCAGCATTTT. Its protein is CSASLGGGNQPQHF.

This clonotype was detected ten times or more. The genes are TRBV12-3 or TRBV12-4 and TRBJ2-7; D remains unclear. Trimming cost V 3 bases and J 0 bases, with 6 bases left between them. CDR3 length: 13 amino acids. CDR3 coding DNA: TGTGCCAGCAGTTTTACCAGCTCCTACGAGCAGTACTTC. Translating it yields CASSFTSSYEQYF.

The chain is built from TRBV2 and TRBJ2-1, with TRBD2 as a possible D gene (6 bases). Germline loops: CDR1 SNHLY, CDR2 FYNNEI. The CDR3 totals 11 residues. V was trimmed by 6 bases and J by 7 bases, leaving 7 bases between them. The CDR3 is CASRTSNEQFF. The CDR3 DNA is TGTGCCAGCAGGACTAGTAATGAGCAGTTCTTC. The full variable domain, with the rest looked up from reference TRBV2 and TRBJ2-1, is EPEVTQTPSHQVTQMGQEVILRCVPISNHLYFYWYRQILGQKVEFLVSFYNNEISEKSEIFDDQFSVERPDGSNFTLKIRSTKLEDSAMYFCASRTSNEQFFGPGTRLTVL.

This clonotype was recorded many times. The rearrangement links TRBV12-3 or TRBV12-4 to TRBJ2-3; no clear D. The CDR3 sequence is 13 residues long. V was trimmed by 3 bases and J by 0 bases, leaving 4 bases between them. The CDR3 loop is CASSFISTDTQYF. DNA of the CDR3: TGTGCCAGCAGTTTTATAAGCACAGATACGCAGTATTTT.

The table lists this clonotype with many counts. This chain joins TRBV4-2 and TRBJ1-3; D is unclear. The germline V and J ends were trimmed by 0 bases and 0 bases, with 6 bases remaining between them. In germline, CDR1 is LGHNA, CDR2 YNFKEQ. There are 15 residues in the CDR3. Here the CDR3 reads CASSQDRYSGNTIYF. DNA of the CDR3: TGTGCCAGCAGCCAAGACCGGTACTCTGGAAACACCATATATTTT.

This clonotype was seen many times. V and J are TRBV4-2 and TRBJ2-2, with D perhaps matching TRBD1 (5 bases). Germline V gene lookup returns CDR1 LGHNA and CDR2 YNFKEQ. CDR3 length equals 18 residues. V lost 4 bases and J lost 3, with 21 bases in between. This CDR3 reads CASSPLSDSRSHTGELFF. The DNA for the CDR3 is TGTGCCAGCAGCCCCCTGAGCGACAGCCGATCCCACACCGGGGAGCTGTTTTTT.

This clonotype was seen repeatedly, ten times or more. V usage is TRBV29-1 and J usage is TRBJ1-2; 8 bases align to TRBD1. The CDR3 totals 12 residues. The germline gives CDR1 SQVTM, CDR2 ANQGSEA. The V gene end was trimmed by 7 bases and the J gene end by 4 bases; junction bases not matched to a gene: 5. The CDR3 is CSAMTGAYGYTF. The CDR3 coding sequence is TGCAGCGCAATGACAGGGGCCTATGGCTACACCTTC.

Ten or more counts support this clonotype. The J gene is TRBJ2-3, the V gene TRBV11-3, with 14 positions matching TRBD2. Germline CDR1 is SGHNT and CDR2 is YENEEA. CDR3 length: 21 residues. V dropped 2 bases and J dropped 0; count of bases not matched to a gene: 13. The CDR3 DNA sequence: TGTGCCAGCAGCTTACACATACCGGGACTAGCGGGGGAGTCTAGCACAGATACGCAGTATTTT. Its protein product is CASSLHIPGLAGESSTDTQYF.

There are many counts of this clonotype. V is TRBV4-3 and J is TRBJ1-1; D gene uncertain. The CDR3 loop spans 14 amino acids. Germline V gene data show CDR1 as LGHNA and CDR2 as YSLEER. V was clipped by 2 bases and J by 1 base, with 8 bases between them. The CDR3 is CASSQNWGNTEAFF. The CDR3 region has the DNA TGCGCCAGCAGCCAAAATTGGGGGAACACTGAAGCTTTCTTT.